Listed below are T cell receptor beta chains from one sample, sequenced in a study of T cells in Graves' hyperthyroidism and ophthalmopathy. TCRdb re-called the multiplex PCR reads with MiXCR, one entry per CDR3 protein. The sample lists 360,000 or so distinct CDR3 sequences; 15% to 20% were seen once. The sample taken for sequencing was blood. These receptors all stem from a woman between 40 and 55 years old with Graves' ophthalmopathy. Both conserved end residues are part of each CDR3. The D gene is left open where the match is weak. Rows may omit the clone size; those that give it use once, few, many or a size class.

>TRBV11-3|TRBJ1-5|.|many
TGTGCCAGCAGCTTAGGAGTAGACAGGCTCAATCAGCCCCAGCATTTT
CASSLGVDRLNQPQHF
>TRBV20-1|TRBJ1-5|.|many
TGCAGTGCTAGACGCGCTGACAGAATATATCAGCCCCAGCATTTT
CSARRADRIYQPQHF
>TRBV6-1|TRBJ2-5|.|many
TGTGCCAGCAGTGAGGATCACGACTACCCCCAAGAGACCCAGTACTTC
CASSEDHDYPQETQYF
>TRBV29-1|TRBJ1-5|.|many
TGCAGCGTTAAAGACCTGGGCAATCAGCCCCAGCATTTT
CSVKDLGNQPQHF
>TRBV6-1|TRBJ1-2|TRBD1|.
TGTGCCAGCAGGTCGACAGGGGGCCGGGGCTACACCTTC
CASRSTGGRGYTF
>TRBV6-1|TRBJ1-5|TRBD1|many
TGTGCCAGCAGTGAATCGGGACAGAGCAATCAGCCCCAGCATTTT
CASSESGQSNQPQHF
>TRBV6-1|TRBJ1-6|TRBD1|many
TGTGCCAGCAGGGACCGGACAGGGGGCAATTCACCCCTCCACTTT
CASRDRTGGNSPLHF
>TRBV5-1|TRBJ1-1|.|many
TGCGCCAGCAGCTTGCGGGGGCAGGATGGTGAAGCTTTCTTT
CASSLRGQDGEAFF
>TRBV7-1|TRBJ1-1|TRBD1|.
TGTGCCAGCAGCTCAGTTGGACAGGGGGCTTTCAAGGCTTTCTTT
CASSSVGQGAFKAFF
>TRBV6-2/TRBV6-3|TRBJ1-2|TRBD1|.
TGTGCCAGCAGGGACAGGGCGAGGGGCTACACCTTC
CASRDRARGYTF
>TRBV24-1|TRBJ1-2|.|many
TGTGCCACCGGGGATCCTAACTATGGCTACACCTTC
CATGDPNYGYTF
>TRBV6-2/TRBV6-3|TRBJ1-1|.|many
TGTGCCAGCAGTTCTCGGGGGAGCCGGACTGAAGCTTTCTTT
CASSSRGSRTEAFF
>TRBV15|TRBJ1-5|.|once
TGTGCCACCAGCAGAGGGCCAGGGGATCAGCCCCAGCATTTT
CATSRGPGDQPQHF
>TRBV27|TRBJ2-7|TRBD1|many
TGTGCCAGCAGTCCAACTTCGGGACAGTCCTACGAGCAGTACTTC
CASSPTSGQSYEQYF
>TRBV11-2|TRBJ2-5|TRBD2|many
TGTGCCAGCAGCTCATCACTAGCGGGTCGGGGAGAGACCCAGTACTTC
CASSSSLAGRGETQYF
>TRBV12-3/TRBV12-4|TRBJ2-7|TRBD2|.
TGTGCCAGCGGGGCTAGCGGGAGGCTCGAGCAGTACTTC
CASGASGRLEQYF
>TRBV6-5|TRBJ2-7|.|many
TGTGCCAGCAGTTACTCGATACTCGCAACCTACGAGCAGTACTTC
CASSYSILATYEQYF
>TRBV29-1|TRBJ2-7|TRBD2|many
TGCAGCGTGACTAGCGGATACGAGCAGTACTTC
CSVTSGYEQYF
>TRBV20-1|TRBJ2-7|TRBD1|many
TGCAGTGCTAGAGCTGGCAGGGGGCAATACGAGCAGTACTTC
CSARAGRGQYEQYF
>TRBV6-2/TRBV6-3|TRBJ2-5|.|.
TGTGCCAGCAGCAAATGGCAGGGGGGACAGACCCAGTACTTC
CASSKWQGGQTQYF
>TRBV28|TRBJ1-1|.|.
TGTGCCAGCAGTTTAAAGGGCGTGAGTGAAGCTTTCTTT
CASSLKGVSEAFF
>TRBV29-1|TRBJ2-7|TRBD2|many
TGCAGCGTCGGGGGGGAGTACGAGCAGTACTTC
CSVGGEYEQYF
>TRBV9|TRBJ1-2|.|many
TGTGCCAGCAGCGTAGCCCCCCGGGGGATCGAAGGCTACACCTTC
CASSVAPRGIEGYTF
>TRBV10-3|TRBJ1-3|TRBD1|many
TGTGCCATCAATCAGGGACAGGGGGCGAGAGGAAACACCATATATTTT
CAINQGQGARGNTIYF
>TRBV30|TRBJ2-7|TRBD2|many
TGTGCCTGGAGGTTAGCGGGAGTGGGTGAGCAGTACTTC
CAWRLAGVGEQYF
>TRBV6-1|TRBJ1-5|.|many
TGTGCCAGCAGTGAGCCACAGCATTTT
CASSEPQHF
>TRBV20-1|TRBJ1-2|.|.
TGCGTGCGGGGACTACCAAGCGACTATGGCTACACCTTC
CVRGLPSDYGYTF
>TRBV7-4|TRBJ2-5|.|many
TGTGCCAGCAGCTTAGTAGAGGACCCAGCGGACTTGATCGAAGAGACCCAGTACTTC
CASSLVEDPADLIEETQYF
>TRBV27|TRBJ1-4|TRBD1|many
TGTGCCAGCAGTTTGCTCGGGAGTCTGGGACAGGGGGGTGAAAAACTGTTTTTT
CASSLLGSLGQGGEKLFF
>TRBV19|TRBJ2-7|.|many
TGTGCCAGCCCATACTACAGGGTCAAGCAGTACTTC
CASPYYRVKQYF
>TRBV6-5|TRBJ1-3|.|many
TGTGCCAGCAGTTTGACAGGCGGCTCTGGAAACACCATATATTTT
CASSLTGGSGNTIYF
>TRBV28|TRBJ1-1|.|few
TGTGCCAGCAGTCAAGGGGGGTCTAGTACTGAAGCTTTCTTT
CASSQGGSSTEAFF
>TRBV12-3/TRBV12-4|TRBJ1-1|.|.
TGTGCCAGCAGTTTAGCACAGTACACTGAAGCTTTCTTT
CASSLAQYTEAFF
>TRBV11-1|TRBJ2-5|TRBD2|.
TGTGCCAGCAGCTTGCCTAGCGGGAGGGCAGAGGAGACCCAGTACTTC
CASSLPSGRAEETQYF
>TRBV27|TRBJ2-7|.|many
TGTGCCAGCAGTTTACGCGTCGGGACCGTCTACGAGCAGTACTTC
CASSLRVGTVYEQYF
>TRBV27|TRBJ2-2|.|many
TGTGCCAGCAGTTCGGACAGCGGAGATAACACCGGGGAGCTGTTTTTT
CASSSDSGDNTGELFF
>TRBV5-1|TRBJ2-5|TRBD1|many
TGCGCCAGCAGCTTGGTGACAGGGTCGAGGGAGACCCAGTACTTC
CASSLVTGSRETQYF
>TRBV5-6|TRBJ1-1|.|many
TGTGCCAGCAGCAGGGGGAAGGAAGCTTTCTTT
CASSRGKEAFF
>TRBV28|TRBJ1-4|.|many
TGTGCCAGCAGTGGAGCAGGGAGAGGCGAAGAAAAACTGTTTTTT
CASSGAGRGEEKLFF
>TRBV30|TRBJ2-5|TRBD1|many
TGTGCCTGGAGTTCTCCCGGGGACAGGGGGAAGACCCAGTACTTC
CAWSSPGDRGKTQYF
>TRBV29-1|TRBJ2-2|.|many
TGCAGCGTTGCCGGGGAAGGAGTGACGGTGGTCACCGGGGAGCTGTTTTTT
CSVAGEGVTVVTGELFF
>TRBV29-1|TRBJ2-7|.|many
TGCAGCGTTGTGTGGAGGGACGCGTCCTACGAGCAGTACTTC
CSVVWRDASYEQYF
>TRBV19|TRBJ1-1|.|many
TGTGCCAGTAGTACCCGAATGAACACTGAAGCTTTCTTT
CASSTRMNTEAFF
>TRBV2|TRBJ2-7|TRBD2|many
TGTGCCAGCAGTGAAAACCTAGCGGGTGAATTCTACGAGCAGTACTTC
CASSENLAGEFYEQYF
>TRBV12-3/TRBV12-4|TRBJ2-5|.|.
TGTGCCAGCAGTTCCGGCGGAGCGTACCAAGAGACCCAGTACTTC
CASSSGGAYQETQYF
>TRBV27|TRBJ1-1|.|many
TGTGCCAGCAGTTTATCCACAGTGCGCACTGAAGCTTTCTTT
CASSLSTVRTEAFF
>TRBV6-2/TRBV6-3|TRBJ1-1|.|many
TGTGCCAGCACCCACACAGACACCCCGGGCACTGAAGCTTTCTTT
CASTHTDTPGTEAFF
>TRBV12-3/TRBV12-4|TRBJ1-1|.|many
TGTGCCAGCAGTTTAGATGGGCCTGAAGCTTTCTTT
CASSLDGPEAFF